These T cell receptor beta chains were read from a single sample in a study of CD4+ T cells in melanoma. Sequencing was performed with immunoSEQ multiplex PCR; in TCRdb, only in-frame clones are kept and a portion is missing. The table has 110,000 to 150,000 clones, 80% to 95% seen once. These receptors were taken from a human donor with melanoma. The CDR3 runs from the conserved cysteine through the conserved F or W. Only part of the rows carry a size: once, few, many, or a class if the clone is expanded.

>TRBV7-8|.|15
CASSAPGGETAPQYF
>TRBV6-5|.|13
CASSYSRDEKLFF
>TRBV6-5|.|15
CASSGRGTGHTEAFF
>TRBV12-5|few|15
CASGLTSGGRETQYF
>TRBV2|.|14
CASSERTEVYEQYF
>TRBV6-5|.|14
CASSPRDAGFGYTF
>TRBV27|.|15
CASTPSGQGPYEQYF
>TRBV18|.|14
CASSPRQGTDTQYF
>TRBV11-2|.|15
CASSLGAGGLNEQFF
>TRBV5-1|.|14
CASSWDPGINGYTF
>TRBV10-3|.|13
CAISTETNTEAFF
>TRBV7-3|.|12
CASSRDGYTQYF
>TRBV18|.|15
CASSPEGRSLVEAFF
>TRBV5-6|once|12
CASSRTEYEQYF
>TRBV10-3|once|17
CAISDQTSGGAIETQYF
>TRBV13|.|16
CASSPQGRSWDTEAFF
>TRBV9|.|16
CASSVGGTISGNTIYF
>TRBV29-1|.|14
CSVEGTSSTDTQYF
>TRBV5-4|.|19
CASSVRQGTFSSGANVLTF
>TRBV5-1|.|17
CASSPTSGGAVKKTQYF
>TRBV5-6|.|14
CASSFQGASYGYTF
>TRBV5-1|.|16
CASSLGAGSGANVLTF
>TRBV2|.|14
CASFGGLTYNEQFF
>TRBV7-9|.|14
CASSSRGGNTEAFF
>TRBV5-1|.|15
CASSPGQGGYNEQFF
>TRBV7-8|.|16
CASSLVSTGVNQPQHF
>TRBV30|.|15
CAWSTGGTTNEKLFF